This TCR beta chain was sequenced during a study of T-cell reconstitution after alpha-beta-depleted transplantation in children. The TCRbeta library incorporated unique molecular identifiers. TCRdb reprocessed the PCR reads with MiXCR, giving one entry per CDR3 protein. The sample includes 240,000 or so distinct CDR3 sequences, more than 10% seen only once; the top ten take 2% to 3%. CDR1 and CDR2 from the germline V gene are MNHEY and SVGEGT. The V gene lost 2 bases and the J gene lost 5 bases, with 13 bases spanning the gap. The CDR3 extends over 14 amino acids. This specimen consisted of PBMCs from the stem cell graft donor, obtained from the stem cell graft. The sequence was collected from a human donor who donated a stem cell graft to a child with acute lymphoblastic leukemia. The chain employs TRBV6-2 or TRBV6-3 and TRBJ2-7, with D uncertain. CDR3 protein: CASSYGGQLHEQYF. The DNA for the CDR3 is TGTGCCAGCAGTTACGGCGGCCAGCTCCACGAGCAGTACTTC.